This entry lists 22 T cell receptor beta chains sequenced from one sample in a study of OX40 agonist ivuxolimab in advanced cancers. Clones were read by immunoSEQ multiplex PCR, and TCRdb kept only the in-frame ones, dropping some. The sample has roughly 50,000 clones, approximately 91% seen once. This material consisted of CD4+ or CD8+ T cells sorted from blood, taken in a trial of the OX40 agonist ivuxolimab. The receptors derive from an adult with an advanced solid tumor such as melanoma, head and neck, liver or kidney cancer.

The chain combines TRBV27 with TRBJ1-2; D unclear. The CDR3 is made up of 15 amino acids. The germline V and J ends were trimmed by 2 bases and 2 bases, with 12 bases remaining between them. Germline-derived CDR1 and CDR2 are MNHEY and SMNVEV (reference sequence). The DNA of the CDR3 is TGTGCCAGCAGTTTAGATTGGAGGCGCAACTATGGCTACACCTTC. As protein: CASSLDWRRNYGYTF.

The CDR3 DNA reads as TGTGCCAGCCGGGACAGGGCAAGTGACCTCGGTGAGCAGTTCTTC. Encoded protein: CASRDRASDLGEQFF. The gene calls are TRBV27 and TRBJ2-1; TRBD1 matches at 9 bases. With V trimmed by 8 bases and J by 9 bases, 14 bases remained unmatched. The CDR3 covers 15 residues. Germline-derived CDR1 and CDR2 are MNHEY and SMNVEV (reference sequence).

The chain employs TRBV28 and TRBJ2-1; D possibly corresponds to TRBD2 (6 bases). The CDR3 extends over 15 amino acids. Germline CDR1 reads MDHEN; CDR2 reads SYDVKM. Deletions cut 3 bases from V and 5 bases from J, with 14 bases between. The CDR3 DNA follows: TGTGCCAGCAGTTTCCCCTCCGCGGGAAACAATGAGCAGTTCTTC. Its translation is CASSFPSAGNNEQFF.

This clone was recorded only once. The rearrangement joins TRBV28 to TRBJ2-7, with 8 bases that match TRBD1. The CDR3 contains 16 residues. From germline, CDR1 is MDHEN and CDR2 SYDVKM. With V trimmed by 5 bases and J by 2 bases, 11 bases remained unmatched. DNA of the CDR3: TGTGCCAGCAGTCGGACAGGGATTCTTACTACCTACGAGCAGTACTTC. Protein sequence: CASSRTGILTTYEQYF.

This sequence joins TRBV9 and TRBJ2-2; 7 positions agree with TRBD2. This CDR3 contains 17 residues. Unmatched junction bases numbered 7, after V lost 1 base and J lost 1 base. Germline V gene lookup returns CDR1 SGDLS and CDR2 YYNGEE. Written as DNA, the CDR3 is TGTGCCAGCAGCGTACCCTCTGAGCGGGGGAACACCGGGGAGCTGTTTTTT. Its translation: CASSVPSERGNTGELFF.

The rearrangement links TRBV27 to TRBJ1-1, with D perhaps matching TRBD1 (5 bases). The length of the CDR3 is 16 residues. Trimming stripped 6 bases from V and 0 bases from J, with 17 bases between. CDR1 MNHEY and CDR2 SMNVEV come from the germline V gene (reference sequence). CDR3 nucleotides: TGTGCCAGCAGCATTTCGGTAGGGGCTATGAACACTGAAGCTTTCTTT. It is translated as CASSISVGAMNTEAFF.

This clone occurred a few times. This sequence joins TRBV19 and TRBJ2-7, with no clear D. From germline, CDR1 is LNHDA and CDR2 SQIVND (reference sequence). Trimming stripped 11 bases from V and 3 bases from J, with 20 bases between. The CDR3 spans 14 residues. In DNA form, the CDR3 reads TGTGCCTCCCGGAGAGGCACCTATGACTACGAGCAGTACTTC. Encoded protein: CASRRGTYDYEQYF.

V is TRBV2 and J is TRBJ2-2; TRBD2 might be the D (6 bases). The CDR3 contains 14 residues. Germline-derived CDR1 and CDR2 are SNHLY and FYNNEI. The germline V and J ends were trimmed by 4 bases and 6 bases, with 12 bases remaining between them. The CDR3 nucleotides are TGTGCCAGCAGTGGTTGGGGGGATCCCGGGGAGCTGTTTTTT. Translating it yields CASSGWGDPGELFF.

The chain combines TRBV6-1 with TRBJ1-1; perhaps TRBD1 as D (5 bases). Germline CDR1 reads MNHNS; CDR2 reads SASEGT. This CDR3 comprises 11 residues. V lost 7 bases and J 6 bases, leaving 9 bases between the germline ends. The CDR3, as DNA: TGTGCCAGCATTCCGGGGGCTGAAGCTTTCTTT. It yields the protein CASIPGAEAFF.

The chain has TRBV11-2 and TRBJ1-1; D remains ambiguous. Germline lookup yields CDR1 SGHAT and CDR2 FQNNGV. Trimming pared 4 bases from V and 2 bases from J, leaving 8 bases between. CDR3 length: 13 residues. The chain's CDR3 is CASSYHGNTEAFF. The CDR3 DNA is TGTGCCAGCAGCTATCACGGAAACACTGAAGCTTTCTTT.

The chain couples TRBV11-2 to TRBJ2-2; D is unresolved. Germline CDR1 and CDR2: SGHAT and FQNNGV. Trimming removed 0 bases at V and 6 bases at J, with 14 bases between. This CDR3 spans 16 amino acids. The CDR3 nucleotides are TGTGCCAGCAGCTTAGAGATCAGTGGGGTGCCCGGGGAGCTGTTTTTT. It encodes CASSLEISGVPGELFF.

This chain connects TRBV6-1 to TRBJ2-5; TRBD2 matches 12 bases. The CDR3 is 18 amino acids. Germline-derived CDR1 and CDR2 are MNHNS and SASEGT. The V segment lost 2 bases and the J segment 1 base; nucleotides outside the gene matches: 8. As DNA, the CDR3 is TGTGCCAGCAGTGAAAGGCTAGCGGGGGGGGTCTCCCAAGAGACCCAGTACTTC. This sequence encodes CASSERLAGGVSQETQYF.

The chain is built from TRBV19 and TRBJ1-2; 9 nucleotides align to TRBD1. Per the germline V gene, CDR1 is LNHDA and CDR2 is SQIVND (reference sequence). This CDR3 comprises 16 residues. V lost 3 bases, J lost 4 bases, and 9 bases stayed unmatched. This chain's CDR3 is CASSMTGWTGVYGYTF. CDR3 sequence (DNA): TGTGCCAGTAGTATGACGGGTTGGACAGGGGTCTATGGCTACACCTTC.

This chain joins TRBV4-3 and TRBJ1-5; perhaps TRBD1 as D (5 bases). The CDR3 is 15 residues long. Germline V gene lookup returns CDR1 LGHNA and CDR2 YSLEER. Trimming pared 2 bases from V and 6 bases from J, leaving 14 bases between. The chain's CDR3 is CASSQSIGEAQPQHF. DNA for the CDR3: TGCGCCAGCAGCCAAAGTATAGGGGAGGCTCAGCCCCAGCATTTT.

This sequence joins TRBV2 and TRBJ2-1; 9 positions agree with TRBD2. V shed 3 bases, J shed 9 bases, and the junction held 9 bases outside the gene matches. CDR3 length equals 15 residues. The germline V gene encodes CDR1 SNHLY and CDR2 FYNNEI. The CDR3 DNA reads TGTGCCAGCAGTGACGTCGGGACTAGCTATAGTGAGCAGTTCTTC. Residues: CASSDVGTSYSEQFF.

The rearrangement joins TRBV6-1 to TRBJ1-2, with D possibly matching TRBD1 (6 bases). V was cut by 2 bases and J by 3 bases, with 13 bases left in between. Germline lookup yields CDR1 MNHNS and CDR2 SASEGT. This CDR3 region has 15 residues. CDR3 nucleotide sequence: TGTGCCAGCAGTGAAAATGCTGGGACACACTATGGCTACACCTTC. Its translation: CASSENAGTHYGYTF.

The chain combines TRBV15 with TRBJ1-5; D is unclear. V lost 3 bases and J 0 bases, leaving 12 bases between the germline ends. The V gene's germline CDR1 is LNHNV and CDR2 YYDKDF (reference sequence). The CDR3 has 16 residues. The CDR3 coding sequence is TGTGCCACCAGCAGGGGATTCGAAAATAGCAATCAGCCCCAGCATTTT. Its protein product is CATSRGFENSNQPQHF.

In nucleotides, the CDR3 is TGTGCCAGCAGTATGTCTCGGGGTTTGAACACTGAAGCTTTCTTT. This gives the protein CASSMSRGLNTEAFF. The genes are TRBV28 and TRBJ1-1, with D unresolved. CDR1 is MDHEN, CDR2 SYDVKM, per germline. This CDR3 has 15 residues. Trimming took 5 bases from V and 0 from J, leaving 13 bases between them.

A single count supports this clone. The chain carries TRBV7-2 and TRBJ2-7, with D unclear. CDR3 size: 16 residues. The germline V gene has CDR1 SGHTA and CDR2 FQGNSA. V was pared by 4 bases and J by 7 bases, with 23 bases between. The CDR3 is CASSYGTASSGWEQYF. The DNA for the CDR3 is TGTGCCAGCAGCTACGGAACCGCTTCCTCTGGGTGGGAGCAGTACTTC.

This chain uses TRBV4-1 with TRBJ2-2; D is uncertain. Germline V gives CDR1 MGHRA, CDR2 YSYEKL. V dropped 3 bases and J dropped 1 base, with 6 bases sitting between them. The CDR3 runs 14 residues. The CDR3 reads CASSHRENTGELFF. The CDR3 DNA follows: TGCGCCAGCAGCCACCGCGAGAACACCGGGGAGCTGTTTTTT.

This clone was detected a few times. The rearrangement uses TRBV27 and TRBJ2-1; D unresolved. The length of the CDR3 is 13 residues. The V end was cut by 6 bases, the J end by 10 bases, with 16 bases between. The germline V gene has CDR1 MNHEY and CDR2 SMNVEV (reference sequence). The CDR3 spells CASSYQTGVEQFF. In DNA form, the CDR3 reads TGTGCCAGCAGCTATCAGACGGGTGTAGAGCAGTTCTTC.

The genes are TRBV19 and TRBJ2-1; TRBD2 might be the D (6 bases). Germline loops: CDR1 LNHDA, CDR2 SQIVND (reference sequence). V shed 3 bases and J shed 5 bases, with 11 bases lying between them. This CDR3 is built from 14 residues. CDR3 protein: CASSILLAHNEQFF. The CDR3 coding sequence is TGTGCCAGTAGTATCTTACTAGCCCACAATGAGCAGTTCTTC.